This TCR beta chain was documented in a study of blood T cell repertoires in COVID-19 (dated by TCRdb to the early 2020s). The study in broad terms: The collaborator samples originated in the United States, Italy and Spain and spanned the acute and convalescent phases of COVID-19. Sample metadata almost always included a de-identified subject ID, COVID-19 status, age in years and sex. Where available, HLA class I and class II types were obtained from metadata supplied by the sample provider rather than from assay-based typing. A freely available public database, intended as a resource for researchers studying the immune response to SARS-CoV-2, is where the repertoires were released. The samples were drawn from the first 160 participants of the ongoing ImmuneRACE study and from some 1,300 subjects provided by 6 global collaborators. The material from the prospective study consisted of cDNA or gDNA derived from T cells, B-cell-depleted T cells, or PBMCs. Deeply sampled blood TCRbeta repertoires from subjects exposed to, actively infected with, or recovered from COVID-19 were included in the dataset.

Overall results and qualifications from the work: The amount of clinical and demographic metadata varied by source and participant and was provided uncurated.

The immunoSEQ Assay, a bias-controlled multiplex PCR, was used to amplify TCRbeta CDR3 regions from genomic DNA. For the original study's pipeline: The number of nucleated cells in each sample was estimated by amplification of reference gene primers within the assay. To quantify the absolute abundance of each unique TCRbeta CDR3 rearrangement, sequence reads were collapsed and filtered. For each sample, productive Simpson clonality was calculated as the square root of Simpson's diversity index across productive rearrangements. In TCRdb, the immuneACCESS table is reduced to in-frame sequences with V and J assigned. These tables do not hold every clone; where another copy was compared, an unresolved V gene accounts for under half, and the others remain unexplained. Clonal size and the V and J genes are those of that table, whereas D and trimming came from the DNA. The sample table contains 150,000 to 180,000 clones; only one count was recorded for about 90% of them. The ten biggest clones cover approximately 0.59% of the sample.

A word on this clone: Its antigen is not yet known. Base qualities are not provided; no much larger clone lies one nucleotide away.

Trimming costs V 2 bases and J 6 bases, and their ends lie 10 bases apart. The germline V gene (reference sequence) specifies GTSNPN as CDR1 and SVGIG as CDR2. Inclusive of the bounding cysteine and phenylalanine, the CDR3 is 13 residues long. The entry retains the CDR3 DNA only, 39 bases that are in frame from base 1. Whole blood was collected in K2EDTA tubes by collaborating institutions according to the institutions' own protocols. For TCRbeta analysis, collaborator samples were shipped as frozen whole blood, as isolated PBMCs, or as DNA extracted from either sample type. The specimen sequenced was peripheral blood. The sequence was obtained from a man aged 45 to 65 with acute or convalescent COVID-19. The rearranged chain carries TRBV30 and TRBJ1-4; TRBD1 might be the D gene, on 6 matching bases. DNA sequence: TGTGCCTGGAGTTTGGGGGCTGATGAAAAACTGTTTTTT. Translated, this gives CAWSLGADEKLFF.